A selection of T cell receptor beta chains follows, all from one sample in a study of T cells in localized non-small cell lung cancer. TCRdb keeps only in-frame clones here, not all; method: immunoSEQ multiplex PCR. The sample lists 4,000 to 5,000 clones, about 25% occurring once. This material consisted of lung tumor tissue, taken before any cancer treatment. The receptors come from a male donor aged 60 or over with stage I lung adenocarcinoma. Each CDR3 is given with its conserved first and last residue. The D gene is left open where the match is weak. Rows may omit the clone size; those that give it use once, few, many or a size class.

J gene | clone size | V gene | D gene | CDR3 protein | CDR3 DNA
TRBJ2-2 | . | TRBV11-3 | TRBD1 | CASSHRDRGTGELFF | TGTGCCAGCAGCCATCGGGACAGGGGAACCGGGGAGCTGTTTTTT
TRBJ1-2 | . | TRBV6-8 | TRBD1 | CASSRQGKSLLGGYTF | TGTGCCAGCAGTCGACAGGGAAAAAGTCTTCTTGGCGGCTACACCTTC
TRBJ2-5 | . | TRBV28 | . | CASSLNGETQYF | TGTGCCAGCAGTTTAAATGGGGAGACCCAGTACTTC
TRBJ2-3 | . | TRBV28 | . | CASSLRGWRTDTQYF | TGTGCCAGCAGTTTAAGGGGGTGGAGGACAGATACGCAGTATTTT
TRBJ1-2 | . | TRBV11-3 | . | CASSFLQGRDGYTF | TGTGCCAGCAGCTTCTTGCAGGGGCGGGATGGCTACACCTTC
TRBJ2-1 | . | TRBV29-1 | . | CSALGLFHNEQFF | TGCAGCGCATTGGGACTGTTCCACAATGAGCAGTTCTTC
TRBJ1-2 | few | TRBV6-8 | . | CAITGATPGGYTF | TGTGCCATCACCGGAGCCACCCCGGGGGGCTACACCTTC
TRBJ1-4 | . | TRBV7-8 | . | CASSLGANEKLFF | TGTGCCAGCAGCTTAGGAGCAAATGAAAAACTGTTTTTT
TRBJ1-5 | few | TRBV4-1 | . | CASSQGSGGQPQHF | TGCGCCAGCAGCCAAGGGAGCGGCGGACAGCCCCAGCATTTT
TRBJ1-1 | . | TRBV9 | . | CASSVVEYTEAFF | TGTGCCAGCAGCGTAGTGGAGTACACTGAAGCTTTCTTT
TRBJ1-3 | few | TRBV19 | TRBD1 | CASSMLGDRGGFSGNTIYF | TGTGCCAGTAGTATGTTGGGGGACAGGGGCGGCTTCTCTGGAAACACCATATATTTT
TRBJ2-1 | . | TRBV11-3 | TRBD2 | CASSLQRGGVVNEQFF | TGTGCCAGCAGCTTACAGCGGGGGGGCGTGGTTAATGAGCAGTTCTTC
TRBJ1-5 | . | TRBV10-2 | . | CASSESGTGQPQHF | TGCGCCAGCAGTGAGTCAGGGACGGGGCAGCCCCAGCATTTT
TRBJ2-1 | few | TRBV28 | . | CASSDRTNEQFF | TGTGCCAGCAGTGACAGGACTAATGAGCAGTTCTTC
TRBJ2-5 | few | TRBV28 | . | CASRTRDGPKRTQYF | TGTGCCAGCAGAACCCGGGACGGACCAAAGCGGACCCAGTACTTC
TRBJ2-3 | few | TRBV12-5 | TRBD2 | CASTERGGRSDTQYF | TGTGCCAGCACTGAGCGGGGGGGCCGATCAGATACGCAGTATTTT
TRBJ1-3 | medium-sized | TRBV12-5 | TRBD1 | CATAKQGAGNTIYF | TGTGCCACCGCGAAACAGGGGGCTGGAAACACCATATATTTT
TRBJ2-2 | few | TRBV19 | . | CASTDAGSTGELFF | TGTGCCAGTACTGATGCGGGGTCTACCGGGGAGCTGTTTTTT
TRBJ2-5 | . | TRBV6-8 | TRBD1 | CASSEGQAAGETQYF | TGTGCCAGCAGCGAGGGACAGGCGGCGGGAGAGACCCAGTACTTC
TRBJ1-1 | medium-sized | TRBV11-3 | TRBD1 | CASSGDLRQGKPEAFF | TGTGCCAGCAGCGGGGATCTTCGACAGGGAAAGCCTGAAGCTTTCTTT
TRBJ1-4 | few | TRBV6-8 | . | CASSYSGGATNEKLFF | TGTGCCAGCAGTTACTCGGGGGGCGCAACTAATGAAAAACTGTTTTTT
TRBJ2-7 | . | TRBV19 | TRBD1 | CASSRTGYEQYF | TGTGCCAGTAGTCGGACAGGCTACGAGCAGTACTTC
TRBJ1-6 | medium-sized | TRBV6-8 | TRBD1 | CASSRQGRGSPLHF | TGTGCCAGCAGTAGACAGGGTCGGGGTTCACCCCTCCACTTT
TRBJ2-7 | . | TRBV30 | . | CAWGRGLFSSYEQYF | TGTGCCTGGGGAAGAGGACTTTTTAGCTCCTACGAGCAGTACTTC
TRBJ1-6 | medium-sized | TRBV6-1 | . | CASSEVRTARNSPLHF | TGTGCCAGCAGTGAAGTTCGGACAGCCCGTAATTCACCCCTCCACTTT
TRBJ1-1 | . | TRBV5-1 | TRBD1 | CASSRTGVATEAFF | TGCGCCAGCAGCAGGACAGGGGTGGCCACTGAAGCTTTCTTT
TRBJ2-3 | . | TRBV30 | . | CVGGGVRTDTQYF | TGTGTCGGAGGGGGGGTACGCACAGATACGCAGTATTTT
TRBJ2-5 | . | TRBV30 | . | CAWSVQTETQYF | TGTGCCTGGAGTGTTCAGACAGAGACCCAGTACTTC
TRBJ2-2 | medium-sized | TRBV11-3 | . | CASRFGDLNTGELFF | TGTGCCAGCAGGTTCGGGGACCTGAACACCGGGGAGCTGTTTTTT
TRBJ2-3 | few | TRBV23-1 | . | CASSQEIPDTQYF | TGCGCCAGCAGCCAAGAAATCCCAGATACGCAGTATTTT
TRBJ2-1 | . | TRBV23-1 | TRBD1 | CASSQEDRDFDEQFF | TGCGCCAGCAGCCAAGAGGACAGGGATTTCGATGAGCAGTTCTTC
TRBJ2-7 | . | TRBV9 | TRBD1 | CASSFGQGRYEQYF | TGTGCCAGCAGCTTCGGACAGGGGCGGTACGAGCAGTACTTC
TRBJ1-1 | medium-sized | TRBV11-3 | TRBD1 | CASSLGQGNDGNTEAFF | TGTGCCAGCAGCCTCGGACAGGGGAACGACGGGAACACTGAAGCTTTCTTT
TRBJ2-1 | . | TRBV19 | TRBD2 | CASSTSGGLYNEQFF | TGTGCCAGTAGTACTAGCGGGGGGCTCTACAATGAGCAGTTCTTC
TRBJ2-7 | few | TRBV11-3 | . | CASSLDGDFYEQYF | TGTGCCAGCAGCTTAGACGGGGACTTTTACGAGCAGTACTTC
TRBJ2-3 | . | TRBV6-1 | TRBD2 | CASSEAGGYADTQYF | TGTGCCAGCAGTGAAGCGGGGGGGTACGCAGATACGCAGTATTTT
TRBJ1-5 | few | TRBV9 | . | CASSFGRNQPQHF | TGTGCCAGCAGTTTTGGAAGGAATCAGCCCCAGCATTTT
TRBJ1-5 | . | TRBV5-1 | . | CASSSLVRAESNQPQHF | TGCGCCAGCAGCTCGTTAGTGAGGGCTGAGAGCAATCAGCCCCAGCATTTT
TRBJ1-5 | . | TRBV9 | . | CASSVDGAQPQHF | TGTGCCAGCAGCGTAGACGGTGCTCAGCCCCAGCATTTT